This TCR beta chain was captured by sequencing in a study of cytomegalovirus exposure and HLA in healthy donors. It was with 60 Vbeta and 13 Jbeta primers that the PCR ran. TCRdb's copy holds only in-frame clones and misses some; the assay was immunoSEQ multiplex PCR. The sample holds 200,000 or so clones, 80% to 90% seen once. Overall study findings and caveats: In an earlier analysis, productive rearrangement rates for most beta V segments clustered near 87% or 30%.

This clone was seen only once. Its antigen is as yet unknown. This clonotype was sampled from a man aged 30 to 45 in good health and CMV-seronegative. Source material: PBMCs.

The CDR3 DNA follows: TGTGCCAGCACCGCCAGGGGAAACGAGTACGAGCAGTACTTC. This sequence encodes CASTARGNEYEQYF. The rearrangement joins TRBV2 to TRBJ2-7; maybe TRBD1 (6 bases). V lost 7 bases and J lost 4, with 17 bases in between. The length of the CDR3 is 14 residues. From germline, CDR1 is SNHLY and CDR2 FYNNEI.